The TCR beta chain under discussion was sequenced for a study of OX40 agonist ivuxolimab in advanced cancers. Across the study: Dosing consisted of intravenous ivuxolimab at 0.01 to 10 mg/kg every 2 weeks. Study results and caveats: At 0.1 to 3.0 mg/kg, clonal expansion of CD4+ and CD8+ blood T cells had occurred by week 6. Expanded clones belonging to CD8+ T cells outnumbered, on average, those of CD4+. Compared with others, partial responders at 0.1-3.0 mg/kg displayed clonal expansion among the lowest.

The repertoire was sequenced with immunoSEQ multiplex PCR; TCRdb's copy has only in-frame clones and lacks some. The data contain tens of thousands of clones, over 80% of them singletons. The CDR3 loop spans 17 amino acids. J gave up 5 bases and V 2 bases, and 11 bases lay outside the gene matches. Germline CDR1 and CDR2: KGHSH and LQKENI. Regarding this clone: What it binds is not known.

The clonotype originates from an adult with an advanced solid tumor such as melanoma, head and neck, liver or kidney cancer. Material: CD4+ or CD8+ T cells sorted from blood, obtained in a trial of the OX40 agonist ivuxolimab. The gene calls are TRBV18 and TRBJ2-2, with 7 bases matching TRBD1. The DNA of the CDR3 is TGTGCCAGCTCACCAAGGTCCGACAGGGTTGTGACCGGGGAGCTGTTTTTT. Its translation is CASSPRSDRVVTGELFF.